This T cell receptor beta chain was observed in a study of memory CD4+ T cells and cytomegalovirus serostatus. In germline, CDR1 is SGHRS, CDR2 YFSETQ. J lost 0 bases, V lost 2 bases, and 5 bases had no gene match. This CDR3 region has 16 residues. TCRdb's copy holds only in-frame clones and misses some; the assay was immunoSEQ multiplex PCR. The sample gives approximately 65,000 clones, 70% to 80% of which show up once; roughly 1% is in the top ten. Single viable CD3+CD4+CD8-CD45RO+ cells were sorted as the memory CD4+ T cells. Sequenced input: memory CD4+ T cells from blood. This TCR derives from an adult in good health and CMV-seronegative. The V call is TRBV5-1, the J call TRBJ1-3, with 7 bases matching TRBD1. This CDR3 reads CASSFTGDSSGNTIYF. As DNA, the CDR3 is TGCGCCAGCAGCTTTACAGGGGATAGCTCTGGAAACACCATATATTTT.